This TCR beta chain came from a study of T-cell memory formation after mild COVID-19 (dated by TCRdb to 2020 to 2022). A note on the overall study: Most TCR sequence clusters were specific to one of the two donors. Longitudinal TCRalpha and TCRbeta repertoire sequencing tracked T-cell clones expanding and contracting after mild COVID-19 in a couple of donors. The cohort comprised two young, previously healthy adult volunteers, one female and one male. Overall study results and their limits: Only a couple of mild cases were covered in the study, and larger cohorts including severe cases with pre-infection samples were considered necessary. Contracting CD4+ clones were located mainly in the CM and EM memory subsets, whereas CD8+ clones were found to be enriched in EMRA. Balanced CD4/CD8 phenotypes were observed for clones contracting from day 15 to 85, whereas a bias towards CD4+ was observed for a second wave of clones expanding from day 15 to 37. Some responding clones were detected in pre-infection memory, suggesting pre-existing cross-reactive memory T cells joined the SARS-CoV-2 response. Whether the second-wave clones peaking on day 37 were SARS-CoV-2 specific was not confirmed.

This clonotype has a handful of counts. Its antigen target is currently unknown. No much larger clone exists at a distance of one base, and base qualities are not known. Instrument used: Illumina NovaSeq 6000. cDNA libraries for TCRalpha and TCRbeta were prepared by 5'RACE using constant-segment primers, with sample barcodes and unique molecular identifiers added. Trizol reagent was used to extract RNA from every sample. Libraries were amplified in two PCR steps, with a second sample barcode and Illumina TruSeq adapters added in the second step. Libraries were sequenced on an Illumina NovaSeq with 2 x 150 bp paired-end reads. The paper's processing steps were these. With migec v1.2.7, reads were demultiplexed and then collapsed into UMI-guided consensus sequences. Using mixcr v2.1.11, UMI consensuses were aligned to TRA and TRB V and J templates and then assembled into clonotypes. A clonotype was counted as expanded or contracted only if both edgeR and NoisET called the change significant, with noise models trained on biological replicates. edgeR calls used a false discovery rate-adjusted p below 0.01 and a log2 fold-change threshold of 1. PCA with hierarchical clustering of max-normalized trajectories of the 1000 most abundant clonotypes was used as exploratory dynamics analysis. Each responding clone was given a CD4 or CD8 phenotype based on the CD4+ and CD8+ repertoires, which had been sequenced separately. TCRdb redid the processing of the public reads, applying fastp at Q25 and MiXCR, and retained in-frame beta chains. A single entry per CDR3 protein holds the most common genes and DNA from its merged rows. These V and J calls are TCRdb output, not the study's own analysis. This sample gives 390,000 or so distinct CDR3 sequences in total; 15% to 20% of them show up just once. The ten largest clones take up roughly 21% of the sample.

Ficoll-Paque density gradient centrifugation was used to isolate PBMCs. This TCR came from a man between 18 and 35 years old who had mild COVID-19 (a few samples of this study predate the infection). The sample titles of this study are shuffled in the database, so cell type and time point are left out; the donor was told from shared clones. The material sequenced was PBMCs or a T cell subset sorted from them (not recorded which).

The CDR3 in this case is CASSLILAGSPLHF. Read as DNA, the sequence is TGTGCCAGCAGTTTAATTTTGGCGGGTTCACCCCTCCACTTT. This chain is built from TRBV12-3 or TRBV12-4 and TRBJ1-6; the D gene identity is not certain. V is shortened by 2 bases, J by 9 bases, and the region joining them spans 11 bases. The CDR3 sequence holds 14 residues, the cysteine and phenylalanine included. Only the CDR3 portion is preserved as DNA: 42 bases, with reading frame beginning at the first base.